A selection of T cell receptor beta chains follows, all from one sample in a study of naive and memory T cell subsets. In TCRdb, the UMI-ligation and nested PCR reads were re-called with MiXCR into one record per CDR3 protein. The sample consists of tens of thousands of distinct CDR3 sequences, 9% of them appearing once. What was sequenced was naive CD8+ T cells from blood. The source is a human donor in good health. Each CDR3 is given with its conserved first and last residue. Some rows mark clone size as missing; the rest say once, few, many or name a class of expanded clone.

abundance,len,j_gene,v_gene,CDR3aa
few,19,TRBJ1-1,TRBV7-2,CASSLLYGPGATKNTEAFF
few,16,TRBJ1-4,TRBV15,CATRGSQSRENEKLFF
few,15,TRBJ1-5,TRBV5-5,CASSPGEWSNQPQHF
.,16,TRBJ2-1,TRBV6-6,CASSYIAGDSYNEQFF
.,15,TRBJ1-2,TRBV4-3,CASSQDSGTTYGYTF
.,13,TRBJ2-7,TRBV20-1,CSAPLRDNYEQYF
few,12,TRBJ1-2,TRBV20-1,CSVDRGIYGYTF
many,14,TRBJ2-2,TRBV29-1,CSVILGGNTGELFF
.,14,TRBJ2-7,TRBV5-6,CASSGGTSGYEQYF
few,14,TRBJ2-7,TRBV13,CASSLSHRGYEQYF
many,17,TRBJ2-2,TRBV4-3,CASSQEGSGSETGELFF